These 31 T cell receptor beta chains originate from one sample sequenced in a study of PD-1 blockade in classical Hodgkin lymphoma. TCRdb's table, derived via immunoSEQ multiplex PCR, lists solely in-frame clones and lacks some. The sample contains some 95,000 clones, roughly 87% of which appear only once. Each patient relapsed following autologous stem cell transplantation, and prior brentuximab vedotin exposure differed. This specimen consisted of peripheral blood mononuclear cells (PBMCs), obtained before the second cycle of nivolumab. The receptor set was obtained from a human donor with classical Hodgkin lymphoma.

This rearrangement joins TRBV5-1 to TRBJ2-7; TRBD2 aligns across 14 bases. The CDR3 has 16 residues. The J segment lost 9 bases and the V segment lost 4 bases, leaving 12 bases of the junction unmatched. CDR1 SGHRS and CDR2 YFSETQ come from the germline V gene. CDR3 in DNA: TGCGCCAGCAGCCTCCTGACTAGCGGGGGGGCGTCGACGCAGTACTTC. It translates to CASSLLTSGGASTQYF.

This sequence joins TRBV29-1 and TRBJ2-7; tentative D call: TRBD2 (7 bases). V lost 5 bases, J lost 5 bases, and 16 bases lay in between. Germline V gene sequence: CDR1 SQVTM, CDR2 ANQGSEA. CDR3 size: 13 residues. CDR3 coding DNA: TGCAGCGTTCAGGGGCCGACTAGCAACGAGCAGTACTTC. Its translation is CSVQGPTSNEQYF.

This sequence joins TRBV19 and TRBJ1-5; D is uncertain. Trimming cost V 10 bases and J 5 bases, with 9 bases left between them. Germline V CDR1 and CDR2: LNHDA, SQIVND (reference sequence). The CDR3 is 11 residues long. The CDR3 is CAIQSYQPQHF. CDR3 nucleotides: TGTGCCATACAGAGCTATCAGCCCCAGCATTTT.

The chain joins TRBV19 to TRBJ2-1; D uncertain. This CDR3 region has 15 residues. Germline loops: CDR1 LNHDA, CDR2 SQIVND (reference sequence). The V and J ends lost 3 bases and 1 base respectively, with 10 bases between them. In DNA, the CDR3 is TGTGCCAGTAGTATTTTGGGGTTATCCTACAATGAGCAGTTCTTC. Amino acids: CASSILGLSYNEQFF.

The rearrangement links TRBV7-3 to TRBJ1-4; 10 bases are shared with TRBD1. Germline trimming cut 1 base from V and 5 bases from J; bases unmatched to any gene: 4. This CDR3 has 16 residues. The germline CDR1 and CDR2 sequences are SGHTA and FQGTGA. The CDR3 sequence: CASSLNLTGGNEKLFF. The CDR3 DNA sequence: TGTGCCAGCAGCTTAAATCTGACAGGGGGCAATGAAAAACTGTTTTTT. The full variable domain, rest sourced from reference TRBV7-3 and TRBJ1-4, is GAGVSQTPSNKVTEKGKYVELRCDPISGHTALYWYRQSLGQGPEFLIYFQGTGAADDSGLPNDRFFAVRPEGSVSTLKIQRTERGDSAVYLCASSLNLTGGNEKLFFGSGTQLSVL.

The rearrangement links TRBV2 to TRBJ2-7, with D perhaps given as TRBD1 or TRBD2 (5 bases each). CDR1 is SNHLY and CDR2 is FYNNEI in the germline V gene. The CDR3 covers 14 residues. V lost 5 bases to trimming and J lost 6 bases, with 17 bases between them. The CDR3 protein is CASSSRGIGGEQYF. CDR3 DNA: TGTGCCAGCAGTTCTCGGGGCATCGGCGGCGAGCAGTACTTC. The whole variable domain, remainder taken from reference TRBV2 and TRBJ2-7, is EPEVTQTPSHQVTQMGQEVILRCVPISNHLYFYWYRQILGQKVEFLVSFYNNEISEKSEIFDDQFSVERPDGSNFTLKIRSTKLEDSAMYFCASSSRGIGGEQYFGPGTRLTVT.

The J gene is TRBJ2-1, the V gene TRBV18, with 10 bases aligning to TRBD2. The V and J ends lost 3 bases and 6 bases, in that order; junction bases with no gene match: 5. This CDR3 spans 15 amino acids. Per the germline V gene, CDR1 is KGHSH and CDR2 is LQKENI. DNA for the CDR3: TGTGCCAGCTCACCCCTAGCGGGAGACTTCAATGAGCAGTTCTTC. This sequence encodes CASSPLAGDFNEQFF.

This chain connects TRBV2 to TRBJ2-1; 9 positions match TRBD2. After removal of 9 bases from V and 8 bases from J, the junction contained 11 bases not matched to a gene. The CDR3 is 14 amino acids. CDR1 and CDR2 (germline): SNHLY, FYNNEI. The chain's CDR3 is CARNSGRGFDEQFF. The CDR3 DNA sequence: TGTGCCAGAAATAGCGGGAGAGGGTTCGATGAGCAGTTCTTC. Complete variable domain (other parts from reference TRBV2 and TRBJ2-1): EPEVTQTPSHQVTQMGQEVILRCVPISNHLYFYWYRQILGQKVEFLVSFYNNEISEKSEIFDDQFSVERPDGSNFTLKIRSTKLEDSAMYFCARNSGRGFDEQFFGPGTRLTVL.

This rearrangement joins TRBV5-1 to TRBJ1-1, with D perhaps matching TRBD1 (5 bases). The CDR3 loop spans 15 amino acids. CDR1 and CDR2 from the germline V gene are SGHRS and YFSETQ. Trimming removed 4 bases at V and 3 bases at J, with 16 bases between. The DNA for the CDR3 is TGCGCCAGCAGCAGGGGACCCGGCGGGGACACTGAAGCTTTCTTT. This encodes CASSRGPGGDTEAFF.

The chain combines TRBV19 with TRBJ1-5; D is unclear. Germline V lookup: CDR1 LNHDA, CDR2 SQIVND (reference sequence). The CDR3 spans 14 residues. Trimming took off 1 base at V and 0 bases at J, with 4 bases between the two ends. CDR3 in amino acids: CASSIGFSNQPQHF. CDR3 nucleotide sequence: TGTGCCAGTAGTATAGGTTTTAGCAATCAGCCCCAGCATTTT.

This chain connects TRBV6-4 to TRBJ2-7, with D possibly being TRBD2 (5 bases). The CDR3 contains 20 residues. Trimming cost V 2 bases and J 4 bases, with 30 bases left between them. The germline CDR1 and CDR2 sequences are MRHNA and SNTAGT. CDR3 in amino acids: CASSDVLASSGNEPQYEQYF. In nucleotides, the CDR3 is TGTGCCAGCAGTGACGTGTTGGCGAGCTCCGGGAACGAACCTCAATACGAGCAGTACTTC.

The chain couples TRBV6-5 to TRBJ2-7, with a possible D match to TRBD2 (5 bases). V gave up 2 bases and J gave up 6 bases, with 17 bases separating them. CDR1 and CDR2 from the germline V gene are MNHEY and SVGAGI. The CDR3 has 15 amino acids. The CDR3 DNA follows: TGTGCCAGCAGTTACGAGACATTCGGGGTTGGCGAGCAGTACTTC. Protein sequence: CASSYETFGVGEQYF.

The chain is built from TRBV5-6 and TRBJ2-1; unclear D gene. The CDR3 loop spans 17 amino acids. V shed 0 bases and J shed 0 bases, with 13 bases lying between them. CDR1 and CDR2 from the germline V gene are SGHDT and YYEEEE. The CDR3 region has the DNA TGTGCCAGCAGCTTGGAGTCCAGACTGATCTCCTACAATGAGCAGTTCTTC. It encodes CASSLESRLISYNEQFF.

This clone was found once. This rearrangement joins TRBV9 to TRBJ2-7; D may correspond to TRBD1 or TRBD2 (5 bases each). Germline V lookup: CDR1 SGDLS, CDR2 YYNGEE. The CDR3 is made up of 17 amino acids. V was cut by 3 bases and J by 0 bases, with 19 bases left in between. The CDR3 here is CASSANPDGAYSYEQYF. In nucleotides, the CDR3 is TGTGCCAGCAGCGCCAACCCAGACGGGGCGTACTCCTACGAGCAGTACTTC.

The chain has TRBV5-1 and TRBJ2-5; 7 bases match TRBD2. Germline V gene lookup returns CDR1 SGHRS and CDR2 YFSETQ. The CDR3 spans 14 residues. The junction had 8 bases not matched to a gene; V was cut back by 6 bases and J by 3 bases. The CDR3 is CASTSGRGEETQYF. The CDR3, as DNA: TGCGCCAGCACGTCAGGACGGGGGGAAGAGACCCAGTACTTC.

In this sample, this clone turned up once. V and J are TRBV7-9 and TRBJ2-5; D gene unclear. The CDR3 contains 12 residues. The germline CDR1 and CDR2 sequences are SEHNR and FQNEAQ (reference sequence). The V and J ends lost 5 bases and 3 bases respectively, with 7 bases between them. DNA of the CDR3: TGTGCCAGCAGCCGCGGAGAAGAGACCCAGTACTTC. This sequence encodes CASSRGEETQYF. Supplemented by reference TRBV7-9 and TRBJ2-5, the full variable domain reads DTGVSQNPRHKITKRGQNVTFRCDPISEHNRLYWYRQTLGQGPEFLTYFQNEAQLEKSRLLSDRFSAERPKGSFSTLEIQRTEQGDSAMYLCASSRGEETQYFGPGTRLLVL.

The rearrangement links TRBV28 to TRBJ1-2, with D perhaps TRBD1 (6 bases). This CDR3 is built from 14 residues. The germline gives CDR1 MDHEN, CDR2 SYDVKM. V lost 8 bases to trimming and J lost 8 bases, with 21 bases between them. DNA for the CDR3: TGTGCCAGCTCCCGCCGCATAGCAGGGGAGGGCTACACCTTC. Translated: CASSRRIAGEGYTF.

The chain links TRBV13 to TRBJ1-1; D unclear. The CDR3 has 11 residues. With 6 bases removed from V and 4 bases from J, the gap between germline ends came to 6 bases. Germline lookup yields CDR1 PRHDT and CDR2 FYEKMQ (reference sequence). CDR3 in DNA: TGTGCCAGCAGTCAGGTCACTGAAGCTTTCTTT. Residues: CASSQVTEAFF.

V gene TRBV15 combines with J gene TRBJ2-1; the D gene could be TRBD1 or TRBD2 (5 bases each). Germline CDR1 is LNHNV and CDR2 is YYDKDF (reference sequence). The V end was cut by 0 bases, the J end by 1 base, with 7 bases between. CDR3 length: 15 amino acids. The CDR3 region has the DNA TGTGCCACCAGCAGAGATGGGGGATCCTACAATGAGCAGTTCTTC. It translates to CATSRDGGSYNEQFF.

The chain is built from TRBV11-2 and TRBJ2-7; D ambiguous. V was shortened by 1 base and J by 6 bases, with 16 bases between the two germline ends. Germline V gene data show CDR1 as SGHAT and CDR2 as FQNNGV. CDR3 length equals 15 residues. This CDR3 is CASSLGRRTTGEQYF. The CDR3 DNA reads TGTGCCAGCAGCTTAGGCCGACGTACTACCGGCGAGCAGTACTTC. The full variable domain, completed using reference TRBV11-2 and TRBJ2-7, is EAGVAQSPRYKIIEKRQSVAFWCNPISGHATLYWYQQILGQGPKLLIQFQNNGVVDDSQLPKDRFSAERLKGVDSTLKIQPAKLEDSAVYLCASSLGRRTTGEQYFGPGTRLTVT.

The J gene is TRBJ1-1, the V gene TRBV28, with D uncertain. CDR3 size: 14 residues. Germline V CDR1 and CDR2: MDHEN, SYDVKM. Trimming pared 2 bases from V and 3 bases from J, leaving 10 bases between. The CDR3 loop reads CASSLVHLDTEAFF. In nucleotides, the CDR3 is TGTGCCAGCAGTTTAGTACACCTTGACACTGAAGCTTTCTTT.

The V and J genes are TRBV10-3 and TRBJ2-5, with D tentatively TRBD1 (5 bases). The V gene's germline CDR1 is ENHRY and CDR2 SYGVKD. The CDR3 contains 14 residues. V was cut by 2 bases and J by 3 bases, with 10 bases left in between. CDR3 nucleotide sequence: TGTGCCATCAGTGAGACCAAGGGGAAAGAGACCCAGTACTTC. Its protein is CAISETKGKETQYF.

V is TRBV27 and J is TRBJ2-7, with D uncertain. Looked up from germline, CDR1 is MNHEY and CDR2 is SMNVEV (reference sequence). This CDR3 comprises 15 residues. V was cut by 2 bases and J by 0 bases, with 11 bases left in between. The CDR3 loop reads CASSLKWDYSYEQYF. The CDR3 DNA reads as TGTGCCAGCAGTTTAAAGTGGGATTACTCCTACGAGCAGTACTTC.

The gene calls are TRBV14 and TRBJ1-6; D unresolved. Germline V gene lookup returns CDR1 SGHDN and CDR2 FVKESK. CDR3 size: 11 residues. Trimming stripped 0 bases from V and 9 bases from J, with 0 bases between. CDR3 region: CASSQDSPLHF. DNA for the CDR3: TGTGCCAGCAGCCAAGATTCACCCCTCCACTTT.

The chain carries TRBV7-2 and TRBJ2-7; 12 positions match TRBD1. The CDR3 runs to 14 residues. Germline CDR1 reads SGHTA; CDR2 reads FQGNSA. V was pared by 4 bases and J by 7 bases, with 5 bases of the junction left unmatched. The CDR3 DNA follows: TGTGCCAGCAGCTGGGGACAGGGGGCGGGGGAGCAGTACTTC. It codes for CASSWGQGAGEQYF.

The chain uses TRBV7-2 and TRBJ2-7; TRBD2 matches 7 bases. Per germline, CDR1 SGHTA and CDR2 FQGNSA. CDR3 length: 17 residues. The V and J ends lost 4 bases and 3 bases, in that order; junction bases with no gene match: 15. The CDR3 is CASSSGGGGTADYEQYF. Here the CDR3 DNA reads TGTGCCAGCAGCTCGGGTGGCGGGGGAACAGCGGACTACGAGCAGTACTTC. Full variable domain (remainder filled in from reference TRBV7-2 and TRBJ2-7): GAGVSQSPSNKVTEKGKDVELRCDPISGHTALYWYRQSLGQGLEFLIYFQGNSAPDKSGLPSDRFSAERTGGSVSTLTIQRTQQEDSAVYLCASSSGGGGTADYEQYFGPGTRLTVT.

V gene TRBV15 combines with J gene TRBJ1-4; weak D call: TRBD1 (6 bases). V was clipped by 4 bases and J by 0 bases, with 6 bases between them. The CDR3 totals 14 residues. In germline, CDR1 is LNHNV, CDR2 YYDKDF (reference sequence). The CDR3 nucleotides are TGTGCCACCAGCAAGGGGGCAACTAATGAAAAACTGTTTTTT. Translating it yields CATSKGATNEKLFF.

V gene TRBV7-8 combines with J gene TRBJ2-7, with 8 bases lining up with TRBD1. Germline assignment: CDR1 SGHVS and CDR2 FQNEAQ. The CDR3 sequence is 14 residues long. J gave up 3 bases and V 7 bases, and 8 bases lay outside the gene matches. The CDR3 DNA reads TGTGCCAGCAATGGACAGGGACGAAACTACGAGCAGTACTTC. This gives the protein CASNGQGRNYEQYF.

V and J are TRBV28 and TRBJ2-1, with TRBD1 as a possible D gene (5 bases). CDR1 and CDR2 (germline): MDHEN, SYDVKM. This CDR3 is built from 13 residues. DNA for the CDR3: TGTGCAATCAGGGCCCCGGCGTACAATGAGCAGTTCTTC. This codes for CAIRAPAYNEQFF.

The CDR3 protein is CASSWGTGASSYEQYF. DNA for the CDR3: TGTGCCAGCAGCTGGGGGACAGGGGCCAGCTCCTACGAGCAGTACTTC. The chain joins TRBV5-4 to TRBJ2-7; 10 positions agree with TRBD1. V shed 3 bases, J shed 0 bases, and the junction held 6 bases outside the gene matches. The CDR3 extends over 16 amino acids. Germline assignment: CDR1 SGHNT and CDR2 YYREEE (reference sequence).

The chain employs TRBV2 and TRBJ2-5, with TRBD2 matching over 8 bases. Germline V CDR1 and CDR2: SNHLY, FYNNEI. V gave up 8 bases and J gave up 3 bases; unmatched junction bases: 2. The CDR3 contains 12 residues. The CDR3 DNA reads as TGTGCCAGCCTCGGGGGGGAAGAGACCCAGTACTTC. This translates into CASLGGEETQYF.